This T cell receptor beta chain was sequenced in a study of molecular identifiers for immune sequencing clone quantification. This clonotype has just a few counts. TCRdb ran MiXCR on the PCR reads and lists one entry per CDR3 protein. Here the sample spans hundreds of thousands of distinct CDR3 sequences, 25% being singletons. The CDR3 sequence is 12 residues long. Germline values: CDR1 SQVTM, CDR2 ANQGSEA. After removal of 6 bases from V and 9 bases from J, the junction contained 8 bases not matched to a gene. The chain is built from TRBV29-1 and TRBJ2-1; 7 bases are a match to TRBD2. The sequenced material came from naive CD8+ T cells from blood, with Jurkat cell RNA spiked in. Subset noted: FACS-sorted CD8+CD4-CCR7+CD45RA+ naive T cells. This receptor was identified in a human donor in good health. Some libraries in this study had Jurkat cell RNA spiked in. CDR3 sequence: CSVRGRASEQFF. The DNA of the CDR3 is TGCAGCGTGCGGGGGAGGGCCAGTGAGCAGTTCTTC.